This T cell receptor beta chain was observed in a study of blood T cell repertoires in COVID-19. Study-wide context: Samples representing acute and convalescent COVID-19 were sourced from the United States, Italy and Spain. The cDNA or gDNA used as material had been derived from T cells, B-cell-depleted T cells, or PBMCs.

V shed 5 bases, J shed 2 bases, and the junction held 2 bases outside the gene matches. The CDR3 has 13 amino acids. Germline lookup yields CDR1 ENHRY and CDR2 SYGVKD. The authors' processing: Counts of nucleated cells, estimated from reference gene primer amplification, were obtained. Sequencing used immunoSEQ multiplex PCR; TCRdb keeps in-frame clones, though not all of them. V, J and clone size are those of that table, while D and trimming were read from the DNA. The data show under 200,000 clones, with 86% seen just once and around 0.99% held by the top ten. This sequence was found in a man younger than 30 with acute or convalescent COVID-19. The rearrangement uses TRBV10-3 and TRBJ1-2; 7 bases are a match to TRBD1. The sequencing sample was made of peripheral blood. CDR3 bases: TGTGCCATCAGTATGGGACAGAACTATGGCTACACCTTC. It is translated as CAISMGQNYGYTF.